These 7 T cell receptor beta chains were all obtained from the same sample, sequenced in a study of blood T cell repertoires in COVID-19. TCRdb's table, derived via immunoSEQ multiplex PCR, lists solely in-frame clones and lacks some. In the table there are about 170,000 clones, 70% to 90% of which are singletons. The sample consisted of peripheral blood. These receptors were collected from a woman aged 55 to 70 with COVID-19, enrolled during active disease.

The chain employs TRBV6-2 or TRBV6-3 and TRBJ1-5; perhaps TRBD1 as D (5 bases). The CDR3 runs to 16 residues. Trimming left V 0 bases short and J 3 bases short, with 12 bases between. Germline V gene lookup returns CDR1 MNHEY and CDR2 SVGEGT. The CDR3 region is CASSYSGRAPNQPQHF. The CDR3 DNA is TGTGCCAGCAGTTACTCTGGCAGGGCTCCCAATCAGCCCCAGCATTTT.

Only a few counts were recorded for this clone. The rearrangement joins TRBV7-9 to TRBJ2-7; D is unresolved. The V end lost 3 bases, the J end lost 0 bases, and 12 bases lay between the germline ends. The germline CDR1 and CDR2 sequences are SEHNR and FQNEAQ (reference sequence). CDR3 size: 15 residues. The DNA for the CDR3 is TGTGCCAGCAGCTTCGGCCCCTCGGGCTCCTACGAGCAGTACTTC. It is translated as CASSFGPSGSYEQYF.

The chain uses TRBV13 and TRBJ2-7; 7 nucleotides line up with TRBD2. V shed 3 bases, J shed 1 base, and the junction held 3 bases outside the gene matches. The CDR3 contains 14 residues. CDR1 and CDR2 (germline): PRHDT, FYEKMQ (reference sequence). For the CDR3, the DNA is TGTGCCAGCAGCTTTTTGGGAGGGTCCTACGAGCAGTACTTC. It yields the protein CASSFLGGSYEQYF.

In its sample, this clone was seen once. The chain links TRBV6-5 to TRBJ2-1, with TRBD2 identical over 9 bases. Trimming took 4 bases from V and 7 from J; bases not matched to a gene: 8. Germline loops: CDR1 MNHEY, CDR2 SVGAGI. CDR3 length equals 15 residues. The CDR3 coding sequence is TGTGCCAGCAGTTTTCCGGGACTAGCAAAGAATGAGCAGTTCTTC. Its translation is CASSFPGLAKNEQFF.

The chain recombines TRBV10-3 with TRBJ2-7, with 13 bases fitting TRBD2. The V gene end was trimmed by 7 bases and the J gene end by 7 bases; junction bases not matched to a gene: 4. The germline V gene has CDR1 ENHRY and CDR2 SYGVKD. CDR3 length equals 13 residues. CDR3 bases: TGTGCCATCAAAGGACTAGCGGGAGAGGAGCAGTACTTC. As protein: CAIKGLAGEEQYF.

The J gene is TRBJ2-5, the V gene TRBV28; D uncertain. Trimming stripped 4 bases from V and 4 bases from J, with 4 bases between. The CDR3 has 11 residues. Per the germline V gene, CDR1 is MDHEN and CDR2 is SYDVKM. CDR3 DNA: TGTGCCAGCAGTTCGAGAGAGACCCAGTACTTC. Protein: CASSSRETQYF.

The chain links TRBV15 to TRBJ2-7, with 7 bases lining up with TRBD1. V trimming: 4 bases; J trimming: 5 bases; junction bases outside the gene matches: 5. The CDR3 is made up of 13 amino acids. CDR1 LNHNV and CDR2 YYDKDF come from the germline V gene (reference sequence). The CDR3 reads CATSTRQGDEQYF. DNA for the CDR3: TGTGCCACCAGCACCCGGCAGGGGGACGAGCAGTACTTC.